This TCR beta chain was sequenced during a study of CD8 T cells in ankylosing spondylitis. In germline, CDR1 is ENHRY, CDR2 SYGVKD. Trimming left V 10 bases short and J 2 bases short, with 15 bases between. The CDR3 totals 14 residues. MiXCR was run by TCRdb on the 5' RACE reads, yielding one entry per CDR3 protein. Counted here are about 800,000 distinct CDR3 sequences, approximately 12% occurring once; the ten biggest clones make up 0.51%. General study results and limits: In ankylosing spondylitis blood, a motif of fewer than 10 highly homologous TCR beta variants appeared characteristic. Reportedly, significant enrichment of disease-linked clones occurred in matched ankylosing spondylitis synovial fluid.

This clonotype was counted a few times. What it binds is not known. The gene calls are TRBV10-3 and TRBJ1-3, with D maybe TRBD1 (5 bases). The sequence was collected from a male donor with ankylosing spondylitis. Sequenced input: blood, either unsorted or a sorted T cell fraction (not recorded which). The CDR3 bases are TGTGCCAGCGGCAGGGAAAGAACTGGAAACACCATATATTTT. Translation gives CASGRERTGNTIYF.